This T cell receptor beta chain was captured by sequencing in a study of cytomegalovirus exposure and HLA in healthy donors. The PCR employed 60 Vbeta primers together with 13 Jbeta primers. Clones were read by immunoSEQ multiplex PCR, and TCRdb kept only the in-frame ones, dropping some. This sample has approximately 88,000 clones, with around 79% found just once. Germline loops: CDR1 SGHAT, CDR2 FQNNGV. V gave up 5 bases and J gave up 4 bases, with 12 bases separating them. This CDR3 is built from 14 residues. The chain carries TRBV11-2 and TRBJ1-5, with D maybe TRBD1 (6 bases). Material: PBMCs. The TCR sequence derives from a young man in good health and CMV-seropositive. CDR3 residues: CASSAGQWNQPQHF. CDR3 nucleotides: TGTGCCAGCAGCGCAGGACAGTGGAATCAGCCCCAGCATTTT.